Below, 31 T cell receptor beta chains from the same sample are listed, as sequenced in a study of CD8+ T cells in alopecia areata. Extraction of RNA preceded its reverse transcription into cDNA, which served as the sequencing template. Sequencing was performed with immunoSEQ multiplex PCR; in TCRdb, only in-frame clones are kept and a portion is missing. The sample yields under 250,000 clones, approximately 53% seen once. The sample comprised CD8+ T cells sorted from blood. The receptors were gathered from a human donor in good health.

The chain employs TRBV7-6 and TRBJ2-7; D unclear. The V end lost 5 bases, the J end lost 2 bases, and 13 bases lay between the germline ends. This CDR3 has 14 residues. Germline V lookup: CDR1 SGHVS, CDR2 FNYEAQ. This CDR3 is CASSPLGHPYEQYF. DNA of the CDR3: TGTGCCAGCAGCCCCTTGGGCCACCCCTACGAGCAGTACTTC. Full variable domain (missing parts from reference TRBV7-6 and TRBJ2-7): GAGVSQSPRYKVTKRGQDVALRCDPISGHVSLYWYRQALGQGPEFLTYFNYEAQQDKSGLPNDRFSAERPEGSISTLTIQRTEQRDSAMYRCASSPLGHPYEQYFGPGTRLTVT.

The rearrangement joins TRBV30 to TRBJ2-6; D is perhaps TRBD2 (6 bases). Germline loops: CDR1 GTSNPN, CDR2 SVGIG (reference sequence). With 4 bases removed from V and 4 bases from J, the gap between germline ends came to 20 bases. There are 17 residues in the CDR3. The CDR3 is CAWIGGSVASGANVLTF. CDR3 DNA: TGTGCCTGGATTGGGGGGTCTGTAGCCTCCGGGGCCAACGTCCTGACTTTC.

The rearrangement uses TRBV13 and TRBJ1-6; TRBD1 aligns across 7 bases. This CDR3 region has 14 residues. The germline CDR1 and CDR2 sequences are PRHDT and FYEKMQ (reference sequence). Trimming cost V 4 bases and J 10 bases; bases outside gene matches: 7. CDR3 sequence reads: CASSSITGESPLHF. The CDR3 DNA is TGTGCCAGCAGCTCCATTACAGGGGAATCACCCCTCCACTTT.

This clone was seen more than once but under ten times. The chain recombines TRBV5-6 with TRBJ2-7; D gene ambiguous. Germline values: CDR1 SGHDT, CDR2 YYEEEE. This CDR3 has 13 amino acids. V was pared by 5 bases and J by 0 bases, with 9 bases between. The CDR3 sequence is CASRDGHSYEQYF. Here the CDR3 DNA reads TGTGCCAGCAGGGATGGGCACTCCTACGAGCAGTACTTC.

To note about this clone: At the DNA level, this CDR3 is encoded by other sequences in the same sample as well. V usage is TRBV29-1 and J usage is TRBJ1-2; 7 bases align to TRBD1. The V gene's germline CDR1 is SQVTM and CDR2 ANQGSEA. Trimming removed 6 bases from V and 4 bases from J; junction bases left unmatched: 11. CDR3 length: 14 residues. The CDR3 here is CSVPGQGGFYGYTF. CDR3 sequence (DNA): TGCAGCGTCCCGGGGCAGGGGGGTTTCTATGGCTACACCTTC.

The rearrangement links TRBV2 to TRBJ1-2; D call uncertain. The germline V gene encodes CDR1 SNHLY and CDR2 FYNNEI. The germline V and J ends were trimmed by 3 bases and 4 bases, with 9 bases remaining between them. The CDR3 extends over 13 amino acids. The CDR3 DNA is TGTGCCAGCAGTGATGAGCGGGGCTATGGCTACACCTTC. Translation gives CASSDERGYGYTF.

The chain has TRBV7-9 and TRBJ2-2, with 7 positions matching TRBD2. Germline V lookup: CDR1 SEHNR, CDR2 FQNEAQ (reference sequence). The CDR3 loop spans 18 amino acids. The V and J ends lost 5 bases and 2 bases, in that order; junction bases with no gene match: 14. The CDR3 region has the DNA TGTGCCAGCAGCGCCCCGGGTAGGGCTAGCGGTAACACCGGGGAGCTGTTTTTT. Translation: CASSAPGRASGNTGELFF.

As regards this clone: The sample carries other DNA sequences with the same CDR3. V is TRBV4-1 and J is TRBJ1-6; TRBD1 matches 8 bases. The trim removed 1 base at V and 7 bases at J, leaving 3 bases unmatched. The V gene's germline CDR1 is MGHRA and CDR2 YSYEKL. This CDR3 is 15 amino acids long. CDR3: CASSQVGQENSPLHF. The CDR3, as DNA: TGCGCCAGCAGCCAAGTGGGACAGGAAAATTCACCCCTCCACTTT.

This clone was seen only a few times. The genes are TRBV29-1 and TRBJ2-5; the match to TRBD1 covers 7 bases. V lost 5 bases to trimming and J lost 3 bases; unmatched junction nucleotides: 6. The CDR3 loop spans 13 amino acids. Germline V CDR1 and CDR2: SQVTM, ANQGSEA. Written as DNA, the CDR3 is TGCAGCGTTTCGAGACAGGGTGAAGAGACCCAGTACTTC. It translates to CSVSRQGEETQYF.

The V and J genes are TRBV11-2 and TRBJ2-6; no firm D call. This CDR3 is built from 13 residues. V lost 4 bases, J lost 7 bases, and 8 bases lay in between. Germline CDR1 is SGHAT and CDR2 is FQNNGV. The CDR3 sequence: CASSWMGANVLTF. CDR3 in DNA: TGTGCCAGCAGCTGGATGGGAGCCAACGTCCTGACTTTC.

Points on this clone: The junction differs from germline at one of its ends, possibly a read error. The chain links TRBV13 to TRBJ2-1; 8 nucleotides line up with TRBD1. This CDR3 has 15 amino acids. Per germline, CDR1 PRHDT and CDR2 FYEKMQ (reference sequence). DNA for the CDR3: TGTGCCAGCGGCTTAACCGGGACAGGATACAATGAGCAGTTCTTC. Amino acid sequence: CASGLTGTGYNEQFF.

The chain employs TRBV29-1 and TRBJ1-2, with D tentatively TRBD1 (5 bases). Between the trimmed V and J ends, which lost 7 bases and 4 bases, there was a span of 13 bases. The CDR3 covers 12 residues. Germline V gene sequence: CDR1 SQVTM, CDR2 ANQGSEA. The CDR3 region has the DNA TGCAGCGACCACTCAGGGCCCTATGGCTACACCTTC. It specifies CSDHSGPYGYTF.

The V and J genes are TRBV13 and TRBJ2-5; 7 bases are a match to TRBD2. Looked up from germline, CDR1 is PRHDT and CDR2 is FYEKMQ (reference sequence). The CDR3 runs 14 residues. V lost 2 bases and J lost 5; bases outside the gene matches: 5. This CDR3 is CASSLSGRSETQYF. CDR3 coding DNA: TGTGCCAGCAGCTTATCCGGGAGGAGTGAGACCCAGTACTTC.

The DNA for the CDR3 is TGTGCCAGCAGCCCTGACGCTACCTACAATGAGCAGTTCTTC. This translates into CASSPDATYNEQFF. This chain connects TRBV5-4 to TRBJ2-1; D not certain. Trimming took off 4 bases at V and 2 bases at J, with 10 bases between the two ends. The CDR3 has 14 residues. CDR1 SGHNT and CDR2 YYREEE come from the germline V gene (reference sequence). The full variable domain, rest sourced from reference TRBV5-4 and TRBJ2-1, is ETGVTQSPTHLIKTRGQQVTLRCSSQSGHNTVSWYQQALGQGPQFIFQYYREEENGRGNFPPRFSGLQFPNYSSELNVNALELDDSALYLCASSPDATYNEQFFGPGTRLTVL.

This clone was counted a few times. The V gene is TRBV4-1, the J gene TRBJ1-6; tentative D call: TRBD1 (5 bases). CDR3 length: 16 amino acids. Trimming left V 2 bases short and J 5 bases short, with 13 bases between. From germline, CDR1 is MGHRA and CDR2 YSYEKL. CDR3 sequence: CASSQSQSGDNSPLHF. The DNA of the CDR3 is TGCGCCAGCAGCCAAAGCCAGTCGGGGGATAATTCACCCCTCCACTTT.

This clone appeared many times. The chain couples TRBV2 to TRBJ2-7; D unclear. Trimming stripped 6 bases from V and 9 bases from J, with 21 bases between. This CDR3 has 14 residues. Germline V lookup: CDR1 SNHLY, CDR2 FYNNEI. DNA of the CDR3: TGTGCCAGCAGGGCCGGTGGACCCCTGAAAGGGCAGTACTTC. This encodes CASRAGGPLKGQYF.

The chain uses TRBV4-2 and TRBJ2-2; 9 bases match TRBD2. The CDR3 is 16 amino acids. Per germline, CDR1 LGHNA and CDR2 YNFKEQ. Trimming cost V 0 bases and J 7 bases; bases outside gene matches: 6. For the CDR3, the DNA is TGTGCCAGCAGCCAAGATAGTAGCGGGGGCCTCGGGGAGCTGTTTTTT. Translated: CASSQDSSGGLGELFF.

J is TRBJ2-7 and V is TRBV4-1; the D gene could be TRBD1 or TRBD2 (6 bases each). The CDR3 is made up of 16 amino acids. The ends were cut back, 1 base at V and 0 bases at J, with 13 bases in the middle. Germline loops: CDR1 MGHRA, CDR2 YSYEKL. The CDR3 protein is CASSQVAGTSSYEQYF. CDR3 nucleotides: TGCGCCAGCAGCCAAGTTGCGGGGACAAGCTCCTACGAGCAGTACTTC.

V usage is TRBV29-1 and J usage is TRBJ2-2; possibly TRBD2 for D (7 bases). Between the trimmed V and J ends, which lost 0 bases and 4 bases, there was a span of 15 bases. The CDR3 runs to 16 residues. Germline CDR1 and CDR2: SQVTM and ANQGSEA. CDR3 in amino acids: CSVEDLGGGGTGELFF. CDR3 sequence (DNA): TGCAGCGTTGAAGATCTAGGGGGGGGCGGCACCGGGGAGCTGTTTTTT.

The chain recombines TRBV27 with TRBJ2-2, with D perhaps TRBD1 or TRBD2 (5 bases each). The CDR3 extends over 14 amino acids. CDR1 MNHEY and CDR2 SMNVEV come from the germline V gene (reference sequence). V was cut by 5 bases and J by 8 bases, with 15 bases left in between. CDR3 DNA sequence: TGTGCCAGCAGTGGGACCTCCGCGAGAGGGGAGCTGTTTTTT. This codes for CASSGTSARGELFF.

The chain has TRBV5-1 and TRBJ2-5, with D possibly TRBD1 on 5 matching bases. Germline V gene sequence: CDR1 SGHRS, CDR2 YFSETQ. V lost 8 bases, J lost 5 bases, and 13 bases lay in between. The CDR3 sequence is 12 residues long. This CDR3 is CASKGIFETQYF. The CDR3 region has the DNA TGCGCCAGTAAGGGGATTTTCGAGACCCAGTACTTC.

This clone has just a few counts. The chain links TRBV29-1 to TRBJ2-7, with 7 bases fitting TRBD2. CDR1 and CDR2 (germline): SQVTM, ANQGSEA. The CDR3 runs 11 residues. J gave up 6 bases and V 4 bases, and 3 bases lay outside the gene matches. The CDR3 bases are TGCAGCGTTGCCCGGGGGGTCGAGCAGTACTTC. Translated: CSVARGVEQYF.

This clone has only a few counts. CDR3 in amino acids: CASSLGPSEPQHF. In DNA, the CDR3 is TGTGCCAGCAGCTTGGGGCCCTCCGAGCCCCAGCATTTT. The V and J genes are TRBV7-8 and TRBJ1-5; the D gene is possibly TRBD1 (5 bases). The CDR3 has 13 residues. Germline V gene sequence: CDR1 SGHVS, CDR2 FQNEAQ. V was trimmed by 3 bases and J by 8 bases, leaving 11 bases between them.

This clone appeared a few times. This rearrangement joins TRBV12-5 to TRBJ1-5; D unclear. Trimming removed 0 bases from V and 0 bases from J, with 12 bases in between. The CDR3 runs to 17 residues. The V gene's germline CDR1 is LGHNT and CDR2 FRNRAP. CDR3 nucleotide sequence: TGTGCTAGTGGTTTGGTAAGCCCAGAATATAGCAATCAGCCCCAGCATTTT. Translated, it gives CASGLVSPEYSNQPQHF.

V and J are TRBV5-1 and TRBJ2-5; D is uncertain. Looked up from germline, CDR1 is SGHRS and CDR2 is YFSETQ. Between the trimmed V and J ends, which lost 3 bases and 2 bases, there was a span of 5 bases. The CDR3 has 12 amino acids. The CDR3 DNA follows: TGCGCCAGCAGCTCCAAACAAGAGACCCAGTACTTC. It specifies CASSSKQETQYF.

The chain is built from TRBV5-1 and TRBJ2-7; 11 bases line up with TRBD1. V lost 4 bases and J lost 6; bases outside the gene matches: 6. CDR3 length: 14 residues. Germline V gene lookup returns CDR1 SGHRS and CDR2 YFSETQ. CDR3 coding DNA: TGCGCCAGCAGCCTCCGGGACAGGGGGTCCGAGCAGTACTTC. Translated: CASSLRDRGSEQYF.

The rearrangement joins TRBV29-1 to TRBJ1-1; the D gene is possibly TRBD1 (5 bases). V was pared by 4 bases and J by 9 bases, with 15 bases between. The CDR3 is made up of 12 amino acids. Germline lookup yields CDR1 SQVTM and CDR2 ANQGSEA. The CDR3 region has the DNA TGCAGCGTTGCCGGGACGACCGACCAAGCTTTCTTT. Translated: CSVAGTTDQAFF. Drawing the rest from reference TRBV29-1 and TRBJ1-1, the complete variable domain is SAVISQKPSRDICQRGTSLTIQCQVDSQVTMMFWYRQQPGQSLTLIATANQGSEATYESGFVIDKFPISRPNLTFSTLTVSNMSPEDSSIYLCSVAGTTDQAFFGQGTRLTVV.

The CDR3 protein is CASSHSKGELFF. DNA for the CDR3: TGCGCCAGCAGTCATAGTAAGGGAGAGCTGTTTTTT. The rearrangement links TRBV23-1 to TRBJ2-2; D uncertain. TRBV23-1 is flagged as an ORF with uncertain function. The CDR3 is 12 amino acids. V was pared by 3 bases and J by 11 bases, with 10 bases between.

The CDR3 sequence: CASSDGGEETQYF. The CDR3 nucleotides are TGTGCCAGCAGTGACGGCGGAGAAGAGACCCAGTACTTC. V is TRBV2 and J is TRBJ2-5; D is unclear. CDR1 and CDR2 from the germline V gene are SNHLY and FYNNEI. Deletions cut 3 bases from V and 3 bases from J, with 8 bases between. This CDR3 spans 13 amino acids.

This chain uses TRBV2 with TRBJ2-6; D uncertain. Germline V CDR1 and CDR2: SNHLY, FYNNEI. Trimming removed 7 bases from V and 0 bases from J, with 10 bases in between. This CDR3 comprises 15 residues. The chain's CDR3 is CASKDPFSGANVLTF. Here the CDR3 DNA reads TGTGCCAGCAAGGATCCTTTCTCTGGGGCCAACGTCCTGACTTTC.

The V and J genes are TRBV13 and TRBJ1-1; D is unclear. The germline V and J ends were trimmed by 1 base and 6 bases, with 12 bases remaining between them. The germline V gene has CDR1 PRHDT and CDR2 FYEKMQ (reference sequence). The CDR3 spans 14 residues. The chain's CDR3 is CASSLAGGRAEAFF. The CDR3 DNA reads as TGTGCCAGCAGCTTAGCCGGAGGGAGGGCTGAAGCTTTCTTT.